The 19 T cell receptor beta chains listed next were all sequenced from one sample in a study of T cells in Graves' hyperthyroidism and ophthalmopathy. Amplification targeted TCR beta CDR3 regions from RNA transcripts. During a first-round RT-PCR of the TCR CDR3, the HTBI primer set was used. TCRdb reprocessed the multiplex PCR reads via MiXCR and lists one record per CDR3 protein. The table shows some 510,000 distinct CDR3 sequences, with around 20% occurring only once. Specimen: blood. These receptors all come from a young man with Graves' hyperthyroidism.

This clonotype was seen at least ten times. The chain employs TRBV10-3 and TRBJ1-1; D gene unclear. CDR1 ENHRY and CDR2 SYGVKD come from the germline V gene. V dropped 4 bases and J dropped 7 bases, with 16 bases sitting between them. CDR3 length: 14 residues. The CDR3 loop reads CAISVSSDRGEAFF. CDR3 DNA sequence: TGTGCCATCAGTGTTTCGTCCGACCGGGGTGAAGCTTTCTTT.

The rearrangement uses TRBV18 and TRBJ1-5, with a tentative D call TRBD1 (5 bases). The ends were cut back, 3 bases at V and 2 bases at J, with 14 bases in the middle. The CDR3 is 16 amino acids. Germline CDR1 KGHSH, CDR2 LQKENI. CDR3 residues: CASSPNRPVRNQPQHF. CDR3 in DNA: TGTGCCAGCTCACCCAACAGGCCTGTTCGCAATCAGCCCCAGCATTTT.

This clonotype was counted many times. This rearrangement joins TRBV12-3 or TRBV12-4 to TRBJ1-1; D not resolved. This CDR3 comprises 12 residues. V lost 2 bases to trimming and J lost 5 bases, with 6 bases between them. CDR3 in amino acids: CASSLFRTEAFF. DNA for the CDR3: TGTGCCAGCAGTTTATTTAGGACTGAAGCTTTCTTT.

This clonotype was seen ten or more times. The V call is TRBV19, the J call TRBJ2-6, with a tentative D call TRBD2 (6 bases). There are 18 residues in the CDR3. Between the trimmed V and J ends, which lost 3 bases and 0 bases, there was a span of 15 bases. Per germline, CDR1 LNHDA and CDR2 SQIVND (reference sequence). In nucleotides, the CDR3 is TGTGCCAGTAGTATTTTTGGAGGGACGACCTCTGGGGCCAACGTCCTGACTTTC. Amino acids: CASSIFGGTTSGANVLTF.

This clonotype occurred many times. The chain is built from TRBV29-1 and TRBJ1-5, with TRBD1 as a possible D gene (5 bases). The V end was cut by 6 bases, the J end by 8 bases, with 20 bases between. Germline loops: CDR1 SQVTM, CDR2 ANQGSEA. The CDR3 covers 14 residues. CDR3 loop: CSVAGGSPLEPQHF. CDR3 in DNA: TGCAGCGTCGCCGGGGGATCCCCTTTGGAGCCCCAGCATTTT.

This clonotype occurred many times. This chain connects TRBV12-3 or TRBV12-4 to TRBJ1-2; D is unresolved. The ends were cut back, 4 bases at V and 1 base at J, with 7 bases in the middle. CDR3 length equals 13 residues. The CDR3 reads CASSSQFNYGYTF. In DNA, the CDR3 is TGTGCCAGCAGTTCCCAATTTAACTATGGCTACACCTTC.

Many counts were recorded for this clonotype. The rearrangement joins TRBV13 to TRBJ2-7; TRBD1 matches at 10 bases. The V gene end was trimmed by 5 bases and the J gene end by 3 bases; junction bases not matched to a gene: 4. CDR3 length: 14 residues. Germline loops: CDR1 PRHDT, CDR2 FYEKMQ (reference sequence). In nucleotides, the CDR3 is TGTGCCAGCAGCGACCGGGACAGGGGCTACGAGCAGTACTTC. It yields the protein CASSDRDRGYEQYF.

In this sample, this clonotype turned up many times. The chain has TRBV27 and TRBJ2-7; the D call may be TRBD1 or TRBD2 (6 bases each). The V end lost 6 bases, the J end lost 4 bases, and 19 bases lay between the germline ends. Germline CDR1 reads MNHEY; CDR2 reads SMNVEV (reference sequence). The CDR3 totals 15 residues. CDR3 coding DNA: TGTGCCAGCAGCACCCAGACGGGGGCATCGTACGAGCAGTACTTC. Amino acids: CASSTQTGASYEQYF.

This clonotype was seen only a few times. The chain couples TRBV5-6 to TRBJ1-5; D may be TRBD1 (5 bases). The CDR3 runs to 15 residues. The V and J ends lost 0 bases and 6 bases respectively, with 13 bases between them. The germline V gene has CDR1 SGHDT and CDR2 YYEEEE. In DNA, the CDR3 is TGTGCCAGCAGCTTGGGAGGGACGATCGGTCAGCCCCAGCATTTT. It encodes CASSLGGTIGQPQHF.

This clonotype was picked up many times. The chain couples TRBV9 to TRBJ2-7, with unresolved D. With 4 bases removed from V and 0 bases from J, the gap between germline ends came to 11 bases. The germline CDR1 and CDR2 sequences are SGDLS and YYNGEE. The CDR3 has 14 residues. This CDR3 is CASSPWVNSYEQYF. DNA of the CDR3: TGTGCCAGCAGCCCCTGGGTCAACTCCTACGAGCAGTACTTC.

The chain links TRBV5-4 to TRBJ1-3; TRBD1 aligns across 7 bases. CDR3 length: 15 residues. Germline V gives CDR1 SGHNT, CDR2 YYREEE (reference sequence). V lost 4 bases to trimming and J lost 4 bases; unmatched junction nucleotides: 8. CDR3 residues: CASSRTGTEGNTIYF. As DNA, the CDR3 is TGTGCCAGCAGCCGTACCGGGACAGAAGGAAACACCATATATTTT. Complete variable domain (other parts from reference TRBV5-4 and TRBJ1-3): ETGVTQSPTHLIKTRGQQVTLRCSSQSGHNTVSWYQQALGQGPQFIFQYYREEENGRGNFPPRFSGLQFPNYSSELNVNALELDDSALYLCASSRTGTEGNTIYFGEGSWLTVV.

This clonotype was recorded many times. This chain's CDR3 is CASTHRNYRDTEAFF. The CDR3 bases are TGTGCCAGCACCCATCGGAACTACCGGGACACTGAAGCTTTCTTT. The V call is TRBV6-1, the J call TRBJ1-1, with unresolved D. Trimming took off 7 bases at V and 3 bases at J, with 18 bases between the two ends. This CDR3 region has 15 residues. Germline CDR1 MNHNS, CDR2 SASEGT.

This clonotype showed up just a few times. The V gene is TRBV6-2 or TRBV6-3, the J gene TRBJ2-6; TRBD1 might be the D (7 bases). The CDR3 has 19 amino acids. V was trimmed by 8 bases and J by 4 bases, leaving 27 bases between them. In germline, CDR1 is MNHEY, CDR2 SVGEGT. CDR3 DNA sequence: TGTGCCAGCCGACTAGGGGGCAGCAAATATGGGCGCGGGGCCAACGTCCTGACTTTC. Translation gives CASRLGGSKYGRGANVLTF.

This clonotype was counted at least ten times. The chain joins TRBV24-1 to TRBJ2-5; 7 nucleotides align to TRBD2. The CDR3 is made up of 16 amino acids. Unmatched junction bases numbered 14, after V lost 9 bases and J lost 2 bases. Germline CDR1 and CDR2: KGHDR and SFDVKD. CDR3 coding DNA: TGTGCCACCGCCGGCGGTGCTAGCGGCATTCAAGAGACCCAGTACTTC. Translating gives CATAGGASGIQETQYF.

V usage is TRBV7-2 and J usage is TRBJ1-6, with no clear D. This CDR3 has 15 amino acids. CDR1 and CDR2 (germline): SGHTA, FQGNSA. Trimming took off 5 bases at V and 4 bases at J, with 12 bases between the two ends. The CDR3 region is CASSTRQAYNSPLHF. The CDR3 DNA reads TGTGCCAGCAGCACGAGACAAGCATATAATTCACCCCTCCACTTT.

This sequence joins TRBV2 and TRBJ2-3; D gene uncertain. V was pared by 3 bases and J by 0 bases, with 10 bases between. This CDR3 has 15 residues. Germline CDR1 SNHLY, CDR2 FYNNEI. The CDR3 sequence: CASSDGRFSTDTQYF. The CDR3 nucleotides are TGTGCCAGCAGTGACGGACGGTTTAGCACAGATACGCAGTATTTT.

This clonotype appeared a few times. V and J are TRBV11-2 and TRBJ2-7, with D possibly being TRBD2 (5 bases). Germline values: CDR1 SGHAT, CDR2 FQNNGV. The V gene lost 4 bases and the J gene lost 6 bases, with 22 bases spanning the gap. This CDR3 comprises 16 residues. CDR3 coding DNA: TGTGCCAGCAGCTCCCCGGTCGCGAGGGCCTTCTCCGAGCAGTACTTC. The encoded protein is CASSSPVARAFSEQYF.

This clonotype occurred many times. V and J are TRBV19 and TRBJ1-1; no definite D call. This CDR3 contains 15 residues. Trimming pared 1 base from V and 1 base from J, leaving 10 bases between. Germline CDR1 LNHDA, CDR2 SQIVND (reference sequence). This CDR3 is CASSIVLSWNTEAFF. In nucleotides, the CDR3 is TGTGCCAGTAGTATAGTCCTTTCGTGGAACACTGAAGCTTTCTTT.

The sample holds many counts of this clonotype. The genes are TRBV6-1 and TRBJ1-2; D is unresolved. The CDR3 is made up of 10 amino acids. V lost 6 bases to trimming and J lost 10 bases, with 9 bases between them. CDR1 is MNHNS, CDR2 SASEGT, per germline. The CDR3 sequence is CASSGPPYTF. Here the CDR3 DNA reads TGTGCCAGCAGCGGGCCCCCCTACACCTTC.